These 31 T cell receptor beta chains were all obtained from the same sample, sequenced in a study of blood T cell repertoires in COVID-19. TCRdb's copy holds only in-frame clones and misses some; the assay was immunoSEQ multiplex PCR. The sample shows about 300,000 clones, roughly 90% of them seen only once. Sequencing was done on a sample of peripheral blood. These receptors originate from a man aged 18 to 30 who had recovered from COVID-19.

This clone was observed a handful of times. Other DNA sequences in this specimen translate into the identical CDR3. The rearrangement uses TRBV19 and TRBJ1-1; D perhaps matches TRBD1 (6 bases). The CDR3 contains 14 residues. Trimming stripped 3 bases from V and 1 base from J, with 9 bases between. From germline, CDR1 is LNHDA and CDR2 SQIVND (reference sequence). Here the CDR3 reads CASSIGQPNTEAFF. CDR3 nucleotides: TGTGCCAGTAGTATCGGACAGCCGAACACTGAAGCTTTCTTT.

The chain uses TRBV15 and TRBJ2-5, with a weak D call TRBD2 (5 bases). Germline V gene data show CDR1 as LNHNV and CDR2 as YYDKDF (reference sequence). The CDR3 loop spans 15 amino acids. Trimming took 4 bases from V and 1 from J, leaving 13 bases between them. The CDR3: CATSKSGGSQETQYF. In DNA, the CDR3 is TGTGCCACCAGCAAGAGCGGTGGATCCCAAGAGACCCAGTACTTC.

The genes are TRBV9 and TRBJ2-1, with D hard to call. The germline V gene has CDR1 SGDLS and CDR2 YYNGEE. Trimming pared 0 bases from V and 0 bases from J, leaving 7 bases between. The CDR3 contains 15 residues. The CDR3 sequence: CASSVGRNSYNEQFF. The CDR3 bases are TGTGCCAGCAGCGTAGGCAGGAACTCCTACAATGAGCAGTTCTTC.

The chain is built from TRBV7-3 and TRBJ2-3; D perhaps matches TRBD2 (6 bases). CDR1 and CDR2 from the germline V gene are SGHTA and FQGTGA. V was clipped by 4 bases and J by 2 bases, with 16 bases between them. The CDR3 length is 16 residues. The CDR3: CASSSLIADHTDTQYF. Here the CDR3 DNA reads TGTGCCAGCAGCTCCCTGATAGCGGATCACACAGATACGCAGTATTTT.

This chain joins TRBV7-6 and TRBJ2-5; the D gene is possibly TRBD1 (6 bases). Germline CDR1 SGHVS, CDR2 FNYEAQ. The V gene lost 1 base and the J gene lost 5 bases, with 14 bases spanning the gap. The CDR3 loop spans 15 amino acids. CDR3 residues: CASSLVTGFGETQYF. CDR3 nucleotides: TGTGCCAGCAGCTTAGTAACAGGGTTTGGGGAGACCCAGTACTTC.

This sequence joins TRBV2 and TRBJ1-3; 9 bases map to TRBD1. The CDR3 totals 17 residues. Trimming removed 5 bases from V and 0 bases from J; junction bases left unmatched: 8. CDR1 is SNHLY, CDR2 FYNNEI, per germline. This CDR3 is CASSPPGQGYSGNTIYF. CDR3 coding DNA: TGTGCCAGCAGTCCGCCGGGACAGGGATACTCTGGAAACACCATATATTTT. The full variable domain, in which reference TRBV2 and TRBJ1-3 provide the parts outside the CDR3, is EPEVTQTPSHQVTQMGQEVILRCVPISNHLYFYWYRQILGQKVEFLVSFYNNEISEKSEIFDDQFSVERPDGSNFTLKIRSTKLEDSAMYFCASSPPGQGYSGNTIYFGEGSWLTVV.

J is TRBJ2-3 and V is TRBV7-2; TRBD1 agrees at 7 bases. The junction had 4 bases not matched to a gene; V was cut back by 4 bases and J by 0 bases. CDR3 length equals 15 residues. Per the germline V gene, CDR1 is SGHTA and CDR2 is FQGNSA. This CDR3 is CASSSGQASTDTQYF. The CDR3 region has the DNA TGTGCCAGCAGCTCTGGACAGGCGAGCACAGATACGCAGTATTTT. The full variable domain, with the rest looked up from reference TRBV7-2 and TRBJ2-3, is GAGVSQSPSNKVTEKGKDVELRCDPISGHTALYWYRQSLGQGLEFLIYFQGNSAPDKSGLPSDRFSAERTGGSVSTLTIQRTQQEDSAVYLCASSSGQASTDTQYFGPGTRLTVL.

The chain links TRBV2 to TRBJ1-5; D may be TRBD1 (5 bases). Germline V CDR1 and CDR2: SNHLY, FYNNEI. The V and J ends lost 4 bases and 15 bases respectively, with 13 bases between them. The CDR3 covers 11 residues. CDR3 sequence reads: CASSGGTSLHF. Here the CDR3 DNA reads TGTGCCAGCAGTGGGGGGACTTCTTTGCATTTT.

The chain uses TRBV7-9 and TRBJ1-2, with no clear D. V was trimmed by 4 bases and J by 5 bases, leaving 11 bases between them. This CDR3 is 13 amino acids long. The germline CDR1 and CDR2 sequences are SEHNR and FQNEAQ (reference sequence). CDR3 residues: CASSYTNGYGYTF. CDR3 in DNA: TGTGCCAGCAGCTATACCAACGGTTATGGCTACACCTTC.

The chain uses TRBV11-3 and TRBJ2-2; perhaps TRBD1 as D (7 bases). CDR1 is SGHNT and CDR2 is YENEEA in the germline V gene. V shed 2 bases and J shed 5 bases, with 18 bases lying between them. This CDR3 is built from 17 residues. The CDR3 DNA follows: TGTGCCAGCAGCTTATCGATGGGGCAGGGGGGTACCGGGGAGCTGTTTTTT. Translation: CASSLSMGQGGTGELFF.

The rearrangement joins TRBV4-1 to TRBJ1-2; D is possibly TRBD1 (5 bases). Germline-derived CDR1 and CDR2 are MGHRA and YSYEKL. This CDR3 is 14 amino acids long. Trimming stripped 2 bases from V and 7 bases from J, with 14 bases between. The CDR3 DNA is TGCGCCAGCAGCCAACAGGGCCTTGTTATTGGCTACACCTTC. Its translation is CASSQQGLVIGYTF.

V is TRBV4-1 and J is TRBJ2-2, with 8 bases identical to TRBD2. Per germline, CDR1 MGHRA and CDR2 YSYEKL. V lost 4 bases and J lost 4; bases outside the gene matches: 8. This CDR3 is built from 16 residues. CDR3: CASSLSGSSGTGELFF. The CDR3 nucleotides read TGCGCCAGCAGCCTCAGCGGGAGTTCTGGCACCGGGGAGCTGTTTTTT.

The chain joins TRBV19 to TRBJ2-7, with 7 bases identical to TRBD1. This CDR3 spans 14 amino acids. The V and J ends lost 5 bases and 3 bases, in that order; junction bases with no gene match: 7. Germline assignment: CDR1 LNHDA and CDR2 SQIVND (reference sequence). The CDR3 coding sequence is TGTGCCAGTAGTCCGCCGGGACAGTACTACGAGCAGTACTTC. It yields the protein CASSPPGQYYEQYF.

The genes are TRBV28 and TRBJ2-4; 11 nucleotides agree with TRBD2. The length of the CDR3 is 21 residues. In germline, CDR1 is MDHEN, CDR2 SYDVKM. Germline trimming cut 5 bases from V and 3 bases from J; bases unmatched to any gene: 21. The CDR3 DNA reads as TGTGCCAGCAGTCCGGTGCTAGCGGGGGGTTTAGCGGATTGGGGCAAAAACATTCAGTACTTC. Its protein product is CASSPVLAGGLADWGKNIQYF. Using reference TRBV28 and TRBJ2-4 for the parts outside the CDR3, the full variable domain is DVKVTQSSRYLVKRTGEKVFLECVQDMDHENMFWYRQDPGLGLRLIYFSYDVKMKEKGDIPEGYSVSREKKERFSLILESASTNQTSMYLCASSPVLAGGLADWGKNIQYFGAGTRLSVL.

The chain is built from TRBV6-5 and TRBJ1-6; unclear D gene. The germline V gene encodes CDR1 MNHEY and CDR2 SVGAGI. The CDR3 totals 13 residues. The V end lost 7 bases, the J end lost 7 bases, and 11 bases lay between the germline ends. CDR3: CASTVGGNSPLHF. CDR3 DNA sequence: TGTGCCAGCACGGTAGGCGGGAATTCACCCCTCCACTTT.

The chain couples TRBV25-1 to TRBJ2-5, with D possibly being TRBD1 (7 bases). The germline V and J ends were trimmed by 6 bases and 5 bases, with 19 bases remaining between them. The length of the CDR3 is 15 residues. The germline V gene encodes CDR1 MGHDK and CDR2 SYGVNS. CDR3 protein: CASSYRGGFGETQYF. The CDR3 DNA reads TGTGCCAGCAGCTACAGGGGAGGCTTTGGGGAGACCCAGTACTTC.

V gene TRBV30 combines with J gene TRBJ2-1; 8 nucleotides align to TRBD1. The trim removed 0 bases at V and 3 bases at J, leaving 13 bases unmatched. CDR3 length equals 18 residues. CDR1 is GTSNPN and CDR2 is SVGIG in the germline V gene (reference sequence). Here the CDR3 reads CAWSVCLWAGGDYNEQFF. Written as DNA, the CDR3 is TGTGCCTGGAGTGTATGTTTGTGGGCAGGGGGCGACTACAATGAGCAGTTCTTC.

The chain recombines TRBV18 with TRBJ1-4, with TRBD1 matching over 10 bases. Germline V gene lookup returns CDR1 KGHSH and CDR2 LQKENI. CDR3 length: 15 amino acids. Unmatched junction bases numbered 8, after V lost 5 bases and J lost 8 bases. The CDR3 DNA reads as TGTGCCAGCTCAAGACAGGGGGCCCCAAAAGAAAAACTGTTTTTT. It translates to CASSRQGAPKEKLFF.

This clone was found a few times. The gene calls are TRBV4-1 and TRBJ2-5; TRBD2 aligns across 8 bases. J lost 5 bases, V lost 3 bases, and 8 bases had no gene match. The CDR3 is 15 residues long. In germline, CDR1 is MGHRA, CDR2 YSYEKL. The CDR3 region is CASSQSGLVGETQYF. CDR3 bases: TGCGCCAGCAGCCAGTCGGGACTAGTAGGTGAGACCCAGTACTTC.

The chain employs TRBV27 and TRBJ2-3, with D perhaps matching TRBD2 (5 bases). With 8 bases removed from V and 6 bases from J, the gap between germline ends came to 15 bases. The CDR3 extends over 13 amino acids. Germline V gene data show CDR1 as MNHEY and CDR2 as SMNVEV (reference sequence). CDR3 loop: CASATSSVDTQYF. Written as DNA, the CDR3 is TGTGCCAGCGCCACTAGTTCTGTCGATACGCAGTATTTT.

The rearrangement links TRBV9 to TRBJ2-1; tentative D call: TRBD2 (6 bases). V shed 4 bases and J shed 0 bases, with 11 bases lying between them. Germline loops: CDR1 SGDLS, CDR2 YYNGEE. This CDR3 is built from 15 residues. As DNA, the CDR3 is TGTGCCAGCAGCCACGCGGGGAGCTCCTACAATGAGCAGTTCTTC. It codes for CASSHAGSSYNEQFF.

This clone turned up a few times. This specimen includes other DNA sequences encoding the same CDR3. V and J are TRBV12-3 or TRBV12-4 and TRBJ1-1, with D hard to call. The CDR3 runs to 13 residues. V lost 1 base and J lost 1, with 4 bases in between. CDR3: CASSLGQNTEAFF. DNA of the CDR3: TGTGCCAGCAGTTTAGGGCAGAACACTGAAGCTTTCTTT.

The chain is built from TRBV7-9 and TRBJ2-7, with 7 bases fitting TRBD1. The trim removed 4 bases at V and 5 bases at J, leaving 17 bases unmatched. From germline, CDR1 is SEHNR and CDR2 FQNEAQ (reference sequence). The CDR3 extends over 17 amino acids. Written as DNA, the CDR3 is TGTGCCAGCAGCTCAGGGGTATTTTTAGGGGACAGACACGAGCAGTACTTC. It codes for CASSSGVFLGDRHEQYF. Filled out from reference TRBV7-9 and TRBJ2-7, the complete variable domain reads DTGVSQNPRHKITKRGQNVTFRCDPISEHNRLYWYRQTLGQGPEFLTYFQNEAQLEKSRLLSDRFSAERPKGSFSTLEIQRTEQGDSAMYLCASSSGVFLGDRHEQYFGPGTRLTVT.

A single count supports this clone. The chain is built from TRBV19 and TRBJ2-3; TRBD1 matches at 8 bases. This CDR3 contains 16 residues. Germline CDR1 reads LNHDA; CDR2 reads SQIVND (reference sequence). The V gene end was trimmed by 4 bases and the J gene end by 3 bases; junction bases not matched to a gene: 9. The CDR3 bases are TGTGCCAGTAGTACCATTATGACAGGGGCGACAGATACGCAGTATTTT. Its protein product is CASSTIMTGATDTQYF.

The genes are TRBV18 and TRBJ2-7, with D possibly matching TRBD1 (6 bases). Germline V lookup: CDR1 KGHSH, CDR2 LQKENI. V was cut by 6 bases and J by 5 bases, with 17 bases left in between. The CDR3 has 14 residues. The CDR3 loop reads CASSTQGKLDEQYF. Here the CDR3 DNA reads TGTGCCAGCTCGACCCAGGGGAAACTAGACGAGCAGTACTTC.

This clone occurred once. The chain uses TRBV5-1 and TRBJ1-2; no definite D call. CDR1 and CDR2 (germline): SGHRS, YFSETQ. The ends were cut back, 1 base at V and 8 bases at J, with 15 bases in the middle. The CDR3 runs to 14 residues. CDR3 amino acids: CASSLTAAVGGYTF. The DNA for the CDR3 is TGCGCCAGCAGCTTGACGGCAGCGGTAGGCGGCTACACCTTC.

The CDR3 bases are TGTGCCAGCAGCTCCGGAGCAGGGGGCAGTGGCACAGATACGCAGTATTTT. Its translation is CASSSGAGGSGTDTQYF. The genes are TRBV5-8 and TRBJ2-3, with 8 bases lining up with TRBD1. The CDR3 is made up of 17 amino acids. The germline V gene has CDR1 SGHTS and CDR2 YDEGEE. Germline trimming cut 3 bases from V and 1 base from J; bases unmatched to any gene: 10.

The chain joins TRBV19 to TRBJ1-5, with D perhaps matching TRBD1 (6 bases). CDR1 and CDR2 from the germline V gene are LNHDA and SQIVND (reference sequence). The CDR3 consists of 12 residues. Trimming removed 9 bases from V and 2 bases from J, with 8 bases in between. In DNA, the CDR3 is TGTGCCAGCCGACAGGGCAATCAGCCCCAGCATTTT. This translates into CASRQGNQPQHF.

The chain is built from TRBV7-2 and TRBJ2-1; the D gene is possibly TRBD2 (6 bases). The V end lost 5 bases, the J end lost 4 bases, and 15 bases lay between the germline ends. The germline V gene encodes CDR1 SGHTA and CDR2 FQGNSA. The CDR3 covers 15 residues. The CDR3 DNA sequence: TGTGCCAGCAGCCACCCCGGACTACTATACAATGAGCAGTTCTTC. It is translated as CASSHPGLLYNEQFF.

This clone was seen a few times. The V and J genes are TRBV19 and TRBJ2-7, with D maybe TRBD2 (6 bases). This CDR3 spans 14 amino acids. Trimming took off 3 bases at V and 5 bases at J, with 14 bases between the two ends. Per germline, CDR1 LNHDA and CDR2 SQIVND (reference sequence). The CDR3 bases are TGTGCCAGTAGTATCGGTCGGGGGAACAACGAGCAGTACTTC. Translated: CASSIGRGNNEQYF.

The chain employs TRBV11-2 and TRBJ2-1, with a weak D call TRBD2 (6 bases). The V end was cut by 4 bases, the J end by 6 bases, with 13 bases between. Germline assignment: CDR1 SGHAT and CDR2 FQNNGV. This CDR3 spans 14 amino acids. CDR3: CASSSTSYFNEQFF. In nucleotides, the CDR3 is TGTGCCAGCAGCTCGACTAGTTATTTCAATGAGCAGTTCTTC.